Reported below is one T cell receptor (beta chain). The antigen is undetermined. Additional DNA sequences in this sample encode the identical CDR3. Primers for the PCR totalled 60 Vbeta and 13 Jbeta. TCRdb keeps only in-frame clones here, not all; method: immunoSEQ multiplex PCR. Of some 200,000 clones listed, about 70% are singletons. This specimen belongs to a study of cytomegalovirus exposure and HLA in healthy donors. Across the whole study: Roughly 89 million unique TCR sequences came from HLA-typed donors in an early release. Study-level results: Among TCR beta chains, those listed as cytomegalovirus-associated numbered over 150. Presence/absence analyses took donor sequencing depth as roughly uniform.

Sequenced material: PBMCs. The TCR comes from a woman aged 30 to 39 in good health and CMV-seronegative.

CDR3 DNA: TGTGCCAGCAGACTAGCGGGAGACACCGGGGAGCTGTTTTTT. This sequence encodes CASRLAGDTGELFF. V usage is TRBV4-2 and J usage is TRBJ2-2, with 11 bases fitting TRBD2. The CDR3 has 14 amino acids. V dropped 6 bases and J dropped 3; count of bases not matched to a gene: 0. Germline V lookup: CDR1 LGHNA, CDR2 YNFKEQ.